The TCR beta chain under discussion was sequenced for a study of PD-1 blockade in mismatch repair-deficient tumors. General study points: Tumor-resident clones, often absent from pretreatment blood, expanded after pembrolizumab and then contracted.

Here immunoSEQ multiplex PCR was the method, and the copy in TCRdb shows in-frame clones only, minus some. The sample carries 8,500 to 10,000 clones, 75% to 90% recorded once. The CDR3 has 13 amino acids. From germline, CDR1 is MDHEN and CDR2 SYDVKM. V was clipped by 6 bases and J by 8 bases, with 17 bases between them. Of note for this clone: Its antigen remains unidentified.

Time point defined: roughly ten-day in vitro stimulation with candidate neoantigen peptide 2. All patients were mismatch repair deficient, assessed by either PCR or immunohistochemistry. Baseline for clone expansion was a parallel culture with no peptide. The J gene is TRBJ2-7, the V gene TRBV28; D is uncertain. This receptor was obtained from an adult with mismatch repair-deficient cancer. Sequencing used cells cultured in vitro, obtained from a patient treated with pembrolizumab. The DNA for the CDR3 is TGTGCCAGCAGCCGCGAGCAAGGGTTCAAGCAGTACTTC. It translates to CASSREQGFKQYF.